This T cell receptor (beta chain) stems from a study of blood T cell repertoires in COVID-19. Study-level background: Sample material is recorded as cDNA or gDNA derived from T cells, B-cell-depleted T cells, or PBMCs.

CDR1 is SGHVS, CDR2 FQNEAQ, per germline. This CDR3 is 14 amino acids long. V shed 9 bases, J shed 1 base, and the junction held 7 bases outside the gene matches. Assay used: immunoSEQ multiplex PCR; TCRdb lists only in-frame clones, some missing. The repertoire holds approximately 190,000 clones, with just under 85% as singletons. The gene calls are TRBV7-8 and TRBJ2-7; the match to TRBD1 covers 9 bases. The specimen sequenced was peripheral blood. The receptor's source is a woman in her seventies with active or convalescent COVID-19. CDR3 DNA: TGTGCCAGTCATACAGGGGGCGATTCCTACGAGCAGTACTTC. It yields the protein CASHTGGDSYEQYF.